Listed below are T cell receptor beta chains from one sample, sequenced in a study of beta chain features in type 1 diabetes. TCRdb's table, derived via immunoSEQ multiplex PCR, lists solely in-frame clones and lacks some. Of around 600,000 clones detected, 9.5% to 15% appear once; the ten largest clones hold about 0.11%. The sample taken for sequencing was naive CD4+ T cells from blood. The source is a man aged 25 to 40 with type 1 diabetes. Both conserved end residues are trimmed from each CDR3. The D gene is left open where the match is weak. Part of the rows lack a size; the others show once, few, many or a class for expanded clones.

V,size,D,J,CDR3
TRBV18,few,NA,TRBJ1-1,ASLQEGNTEAF
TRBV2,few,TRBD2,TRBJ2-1,ASRPTSGPYNEQF
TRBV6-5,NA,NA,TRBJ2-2,ASSYSTGRPGELF
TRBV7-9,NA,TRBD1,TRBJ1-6,ASSLAIRQGTNSPLH
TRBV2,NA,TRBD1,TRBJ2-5,ASSGLGQGAFGTQY
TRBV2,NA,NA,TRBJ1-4,ASNRQAINEKLF
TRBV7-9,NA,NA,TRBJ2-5,ASSLALETQY
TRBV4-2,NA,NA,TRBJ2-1,ASSHGGQGGSYNEQF
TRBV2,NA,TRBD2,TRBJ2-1,ASTVAGTYNEQF
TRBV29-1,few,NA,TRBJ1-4,SVGGSDEKLF